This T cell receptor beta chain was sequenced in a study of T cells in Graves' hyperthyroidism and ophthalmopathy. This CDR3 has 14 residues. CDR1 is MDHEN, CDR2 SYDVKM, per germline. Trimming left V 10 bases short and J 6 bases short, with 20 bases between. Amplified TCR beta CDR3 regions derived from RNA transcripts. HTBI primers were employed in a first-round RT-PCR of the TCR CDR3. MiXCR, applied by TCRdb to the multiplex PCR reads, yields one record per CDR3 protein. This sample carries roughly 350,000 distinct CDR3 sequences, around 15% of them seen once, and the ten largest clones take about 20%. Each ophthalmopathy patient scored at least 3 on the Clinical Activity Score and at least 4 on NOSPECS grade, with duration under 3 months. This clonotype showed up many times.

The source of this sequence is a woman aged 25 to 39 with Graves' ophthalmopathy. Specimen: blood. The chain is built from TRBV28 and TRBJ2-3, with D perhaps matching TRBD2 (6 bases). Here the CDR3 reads CATVLAQAPDTQYF. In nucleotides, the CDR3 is TGTGCCACCGTACTAGCCCAAGCCCCCGATACGCAGTATTTT.